Presented here are 13 T cell receptor beta chains from one specimen sequenced in a study of cytomegalovirus exposure and HLA in healthy donors. PCR used 60 Vbeta primers and 13 Jbeta primers. The table came from immunoSEQ multiplex PCR; TCRdb's copy has only in-frame clones and leaves some out. The sample shows around 60,000 clones, and around 3.6% sits with its ten largest clones. Specimen: PBMCs. Receptors were obtained from a young woman in good health and CMV-seronegative.

Points on this clone: The junction differs from germline at one of its ends, possibly a read error. This rearrangement joins TRBV20-1 to TRBJ1-2; the D gene is possibly TRBD1 (6 bases). This CDR3 has 11 amino acids. The V gene's germline CDR1 is DFQATT and CDR2 SNEGSKA (reference sequence). CDR3 nucleotide sequence: TGCAATGCTAGGGGGGGGTATGGCTACACCTTC. Protein sequence: CNARGGYGYTF.

This rearrangement joins TRBV10-3 to TRBJ2-1; 13 bases fit TRBD2. The CDR3 loop spans 16 amino acids. V shed 0 bases, J shed 6 bases, and the junction held 2 bases outside the gene matches. Germline V gene sequence: CDR1 ENHRY, CDR2 SYGVKD. This CDR3 is CAISESGLAGANEQFF. The CDR3 DNA reads as TGTGCCATCAGTGAGTCTGGACTAGCGGGAGCCAATGAGCAGTTCTTC.

The rearrangement joins TRBV5-4 to TRBJ2-1; no reliable D call. Germline CDR1 and CDR2: SGHNT and YYREEE (reference sequence). V lost 5 bases and J lost 8, with 8 bases in between. The CDR3 contains 11 residues. The CDR3 region has the DNA TGTGCCAGCAGTCTTAGTTATGAGCAGTTCTTC. It encodes CASSLSYEQFF.

The chain joins TRBV4-1 to TRBJ1-5; D unclear. CDR3 length: 15 residues. Germline CDR1 and CDR2: MGHRA and YSYEKL. V lost 4 bases, J lost 1 base, and 11 bases lay in between. DNA for the CDR3: TGCGCCAGCAGCCTAGGGAGAGGAAGCAATCAGCCCCAGCATTTT. Protein product: CASSLGRGSNQPQHF.

The V gene is TRBV9, the J gene TRBJ1-4; D not certain. Trimming stripped 9 bases from V and 10 bases from J, with 19 bases between. The CDR3 covers 13 residues. Germline-derived CDR1 and CDR2 are SGDLS and YYNGEE. CDR3: CATLRGPFGKLFF. CDR3 DNA: TGTGCCACCTTGCGTGGTCCCTTCGGAAAACTGTTTTTT.

The gene calls are TRBV7-6 and TRBJ2-5; D might be TRBD1 (6 bases). V lost 2 bases and J lost 5, with 12 bases in between. The germline CDR1 and CDR2 sequences are SGHVS and FNYEAQ. This CDR3 has 14 residues. CDR3 loop: CASSLQGRGETQYF. As DNA, the CDR3 is TGTGCCAGCAGCTTACAGGGGAGAGGGGAGACCCAGTACTTC.

V is TRBV2 and J is TRBJ1-2; tentative D call: TRBD1 (6 bases). The CDR3 runs to 14 residues. The V gene lost 0 bases and the J gene lost 6 bases, with 11 bases spanning the gap. Germline-derived CDR1 and CDR2 are SNHLY and FYNNEI. Written as DNA, the CDR3 is TGTGCCAGCAGTGAAGCCCAAGGGGGTGATGGCTACACCTTC. Encoded protein: CASSEAQGGDGYTF.

The chain employs TRBV11-3 and TRBJ2-7; 11 bases map to TRBD2. Germline CDR1 reads SGHNT; CDR2 reads YENEEA. Trimming took 3 bases from V and 3 from J; bases not matched to a gene: 7. This CDR3 contains 16 residues. CDR3 in DNA: TGTGCCAGCAGCTTTAGCGGGGGGGGGTCCCTCTACGAGCAGTACTTC. It is translated as CASSFSGGGSLYEQYF.

The chain joins TRBV19 to TRBJ1-1; D not certain. Trimming stripped 7 bases from V and 5 bases from J, with 17 bases between. The length of the CDR3 is 14 residues. Germline V CDR1 and CDR2: LNHDA, SQIVND (reference sequence). The CDR3 DNA follows: TGTGCCAGTATAAATCCCCCCAGATGGACTGAAGCTTTCTTT. The encoded protein is CASINPPRWTEAFF.

V usage is TRBV30 and J usage is TRBJ1-2, with 7 bases that match TRBD1. This CDR3 has 14 amino acids. V lost 3 bases, J lost 0 bases, and 4 bases stayed unmatched. The germline V gene has CDR1 GTSNPN and CDR2 SVGIG (reference sequence). The CDR3 is CAWRMTGTNYGYTF. CDR3 bases: TGTGCCTGGAGGATGACAGGGACTAACTATGGCTACACCTTC.

The V and J genes are TRBV5-6 and TRBJ2-7; TRBD2 aligns across 10 bases. Trimming cost V 1 base and J 1 base; bases outside gene matches: 11. CDR1 SGHDT and CDR2 YYEEEE come from the germline V gene. CDR3 length: 18 residues. The CDR3 DNA sequence: TGTGCCAGCAGCTTGTCGGCTAGCGGGAGAGGGTGGTCCTACGAGCAGTACTTC. It encodes CASSLSASGRGWSYEQYF.

This chain links TRBV2 with TRBJ2-5; a possible D gene is TRBD2 (6 bases). Germline V gene sequence: CDR1 SNHLY, CDR2 FYNNEI. V shed 6 bases and J shed 2 bases, with 19 bases lying between them. There are 16 residues in the CDR3. CDR3 residues: CASSPGGGGTQETQYF. The DNA for the CDR3 is TGTGCCAGCAGCCCGGGCGGAGGAGGGACTCAAGAGACCCAGTACTTC. The variable domain in full, with the rest retrieved from reference TRBV2 and TRBJ2-5, is EPEVTQTPSHQVTQMGQEVILRCVPISNHLYFYWYRQILGQKVEFLVSFYNNEISEKSEIFDDQFSVERPDGSNFTLKIRSTKLEDSAMYFCASSPGGGGTQETQYFGPGTRLLVL.

The chain combines TRBV1 with TRBJ1-2. TRBV1 is assigned pseudogene status. There are 16 residues in the CDR3. The CDR3 protein is CTSSRGSCKGNYGYTF. For the CDR3, the DNA is TGCACCAGCAGCCGAGGGTCTTGTAAGGGAAACTATGGCTACACCTTC.